The clone carrying this T cell receptor (beta chain) is deemed large. What it binds is unknown. Clones were sequenced by immunoSEQ multiplex PCR, and TCRdb holds only the in-frame ones, with some missing. The repertoire holds thousands of clones, with approximately 27% as singletons. The sample is drawn from a study of T cells in localized non-small cell lung cancer. The CDR3 loop spans 14 amino acids. V was cut by 0 bases and J by 7 bases, with 12 bases left in between. The germline CDR1 and CDR2 sequences are GTSNPN and SVGIG (reference sequence). Study results and limitations: One tumor region alone was sequenced, and heterogeneity therefore remains possible. Median around 60 top-100 tumor clones were shared with paired adjacent lung. Adjacent uninvolved lung had the highest clonality, suggesting focused antigen responses. Higher blood T cell density went with longer overall survival.

Material: lung tumor tissue, obtained before any cancer treatment. The chain carries TRBV30 and TRBJ1-4; D is perhaps TRBD1 (5 bases). This TCR came from a male donor aged 60 or over with stage II squamous cell lung carcinoma. The CDR3 DNA reads as TGTGCCTGGAGTGTACAAGGGACGGGTGAAAAACTGTTTTTT. Translating it yields CAWSVQGTGEKLFF. The full variable domain, with the rest looked up from reference TRBV30 and TRBJ1-4, is SQTIHQWPATLVQPVGSPLSLECTVEGTSNPNLYWYRQAAGRGLQLLFYSVGIGQISSEVPQNLSASRPQDRQFILSSKKLLLSDSGFYLCAWSVQGTGEKLFFGSGTQLSVL.